This is a list of T cell receptor beta chains from one sample in a study of blood T cells in healthy people across ages. A single record per CDR3 protein comes from TCRdb applying MiXCR to the 5' RACE reads. The sample has more than 1 million distinct CDR3 sequences; 35% to 55% are singletons. The sequenced material came from blood. The receptors shown here come from an older woman in good health. The CDR3 runs from the conserved cysteine through the conserved F or W. The order of the fields is D gene, J gene, V gene, clone size, CDR3 protein, CDR3 DNA. A D gene is named only where the DNA matches it firmly. The size field is filled for only some rows; it gives once, few, many or a size class.

NA	TRBJ2-5	TRBV28	NA	CASSQGWDRGLQETQYF	TGTGCCAGCAGCCAAGGTTGGGACCGAGGACTCCAAGAGACCCAGTACTTC
NA	TRBJ1-2	TRBV9	few	CASSVRTANYGYTF	TGTGCCAGCAGCGTCAGGACGGCTAACTATGGCTACACCTTC
NA	TRBJ2-7	TRBV6-1	NA	CASSDWGSPYEQYF	TGTGCCAGCAGTGACTGGGGCTCCCCCTACGAGCAGTACTTC
NA	TRBJ1-6	TRBV25-1	many	CASSVASYNSPLHF	TGTGCCAGCAGTGTGGCCTCCTATAATTCACCCCTCCACTTT
TRBD1	TRBJ2-7	TRBV28	NA	CASSFSGGQGGEEQYF	TGTGCCAGCAGTTTCAGTGGTGGACAGGGGGGAGAGGAGCAGTACTTC
NA	TRBJ1-1	TRBV19	NA	CASSPHGTEAFF	TGTGCCAGTAGTCCACACGGAACTGAAGCTTTCTTT
NA	TRBJ1-5	TRBV12-3/TRBV12-4	few	CASRRTNNQPQHF	TGTGCCAGCAGAAGGACCAACAATCAGCCCCAGCATTTT
TRBD1	TRBJ2-5	TRBV2	few	CASSTDRGRQETQYF	TGTGCCAGCAGTACGGACAGGGGGCGTCAAGAGACCCAGTACTTC
NA	TRBJ2-7	TRBV30	NA	CAWRTGGLSEQYF	TGTGCCTGGAGGACAGGAGGGTTAAGCGAGCAGTACTTC
NA	TRBJ2-1	TRBV7-9	many	CASSGIVNEQFF	TGTGCCAGCAGCGGGATAGTTAATGAGCAGTTCTTC
NA	TRBJ2-1	TRBV12-3/TRBV12-4	NA	CASTARYFYNEQFF	TGTGCCAGCACTGCCCGGTACTTCTACAATGAGCAGTTCTTC
TRBD2	TRBJ2-3	TRBV2	NA	CASSDEGAGFDTQYF	TGTGCCAGCAGTGACGAGGGAGCGGGATTTGATACGCAGTATTTT
TRBD2	TRBJ2-3	TRBV5-6	NA	CAGSLGLWDIGTSGSTDTQYF	TGTGCCGGCAGCTTAGGGCTCTGGGACATTGGGACTAGCGGCTCCACAGATACGCAGTATTTT
NA	TRBJ2-4	TRBV29-1	NA	CSVLLGQAKNIQYF	TGCAGCGTTCTTCTGGGCCAGGCCAAAAACATTCAGTACTTC
NA	TRBJ2-1	TRBV20-1	NA	CSAPPDNRPETQFF	TGCAGTGCTCCCCCCGACAACCGTCCAGAGACCCAGTTCTTC
TRBD2	TRBJ2-7	TRBV28	once	CASSLTSGFYEQYF	TGTGCCAGCAGTTTGACTAGCGGTTTCTACGAGCAGTACTTC
NA	TRBJ2-7	TRBV7-2	NA	CAGSLGVAPLEQYF	TGTGCCGGCAGTTTGGGGGTCGCTCCCCTCGAGCAGTACTTC
TRBD2	TRBJ2-1	TRBV20-1	NA	CSAGPEDSGRAGEQFF	TGCAGTGCTGGACCAGAAGATAGCGGGAGGGCGGGTGAGCAGTTCTTC
TRBD2	TRBJ2-5	TRBV29-1	few	CSVDPSGRANEQYF	TGCAGCGTTGATCCTAGCGGGAGGGCGAATGAGCAGTACTTC
NA	TRBJ1-2	TRBV6-1	NA	CASRLGQTRYGYTF	TGTGCCAGCAGGCTCGGACAGACGAGGTATGGCTACACCTTC
TRBD1	TRBJ1-2	TRBV19	NA	CATRDSFYGYTF	TGTGCCACCCGGGACAGTTTCTATGGCTACACCTTC
NA	TRBJ2-1	TRBV4-1	NA	CASSQGLVGPGAYNEQFF	TGCGCCAGCAGCCAAGGGCTTGTAGGTCCAGGGGCCTACAATGAGCAGTTCTTC
TRBD2	TRBJ2-7	TRBV4-1	NA	CASSPTSGRRYEQYF	TGCGCCAGCAGCCCGACTAGCGGGAGGAGGTACGAGCAGTACTTC
TRBD1	TRBJ2-4	TRBV10-3	few	CAISDRGRGNIQYF	TGTGCCATCAGTGACAGGGGGCGAGGAAACATTCAGTACTTC
TRBD2	TRBJ2-5	TRBV13	NA	CASSGAGIETQYF	TGTGCCAGCAGCGGAGCGGGAATTGAGACCCAGTACTTC
TRBD1	TRBJ2-5	TRBV6-5	NA	CASRVGGGGHETQYF	TGTGCCAGCAGGGTAGGGGGCGGTGGGCACGAGACCCAGTACTTC
NA	TRBJ2-1	TRBV20-1	NA	CSAPAKKETQFF	TGCAGTGCCCCAGCCAAAAAAGAGACCCAGTTCTTC
NA	TRBJ2-6	TRBV20-1	NA	CSARRTASSGANVLTF	TGCAGTGCTAGGCGGACGGCCAGCTCTGGGGCCAACGTCCTGACTTTC
NA	TRBJ1-2	TRBV27	once	CASSPGVGGHTF	TGTGCCAGCAGCCCGGGTGTTGGGGGCCACACCTTC
TRBD2	TRBJ2-1	TRBV7-2	NA	CASSRTGGEQFF	TGTGCCAGCAGCCGCACGGGGGGTGAGCAGTTCTTC
NA	TRBJ1-1	TRBV20-1	NA	CSANGGGNTEAFF	TGCAGTGCTAACGGGGGTGGGAACACTGAAGCTTTCTTT
TRBD1	TRBJ1-1	TRBV29-1	NA	CSVSPQGKNTEAFF	TGCAGCGTTTCGCCACAGGGGAAGAACACTGAAGCTTTCTTT
NA	TRBJ2-7	TRBV6-5	few	CASSYSSMGQGRSEQYF	TGTGCCAGCAGTTACTCGTCTATGGGCCAGGGGAGATCCGAGCAGTACTTC
NA	TRBJ2-5	TRBV9	NA	CASSARGHNEQYF	TGTGCCAGCAGCGCCAGAGGGCACAATGAGCAGTACTTC
NA	TRBJ2-3	TRBV28	NA	CATRSAASTDTQYF	TGTGCCACCCGTTCAGCGGCAAGCACAGATACGCAGTATTTT
TRBD2	TRBJ2-7	TRBV4-2	NA	CASSQALAGVYEQYF	TGTGCCAGCAGCCAAGCCCTAGCGGGAGTCTACGAGCAGTACTTC